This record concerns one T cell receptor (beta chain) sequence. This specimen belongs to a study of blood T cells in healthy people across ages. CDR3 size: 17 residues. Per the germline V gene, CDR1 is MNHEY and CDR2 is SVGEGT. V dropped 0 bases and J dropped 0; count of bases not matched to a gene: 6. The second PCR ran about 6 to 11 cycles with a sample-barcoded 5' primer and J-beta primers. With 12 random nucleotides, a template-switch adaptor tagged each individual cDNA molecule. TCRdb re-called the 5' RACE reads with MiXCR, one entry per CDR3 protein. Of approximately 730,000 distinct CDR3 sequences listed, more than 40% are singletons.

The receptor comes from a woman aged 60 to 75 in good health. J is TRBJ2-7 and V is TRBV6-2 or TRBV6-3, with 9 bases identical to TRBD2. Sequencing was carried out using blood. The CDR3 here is CASSYSPSGIFSYEQYF. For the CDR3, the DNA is TGTGCCAGCAGTTACTCCCCTAGCGGGATCTTCTCCTACGAGCAGTACTTC.